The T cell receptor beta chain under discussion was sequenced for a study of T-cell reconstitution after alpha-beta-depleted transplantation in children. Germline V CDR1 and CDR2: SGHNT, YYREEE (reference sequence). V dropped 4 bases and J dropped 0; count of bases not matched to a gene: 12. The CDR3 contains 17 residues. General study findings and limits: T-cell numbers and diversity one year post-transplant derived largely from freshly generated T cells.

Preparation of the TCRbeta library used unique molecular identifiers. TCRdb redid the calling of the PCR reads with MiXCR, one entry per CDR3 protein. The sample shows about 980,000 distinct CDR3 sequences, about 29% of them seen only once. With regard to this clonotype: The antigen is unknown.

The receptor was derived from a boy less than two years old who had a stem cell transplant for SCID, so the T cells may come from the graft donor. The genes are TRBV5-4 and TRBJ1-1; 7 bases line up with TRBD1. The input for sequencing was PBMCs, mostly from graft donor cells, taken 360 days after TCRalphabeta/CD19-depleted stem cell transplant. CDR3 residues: CASSRARGQHVNTEAFF. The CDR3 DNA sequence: TGTGCCAGCAGCCGGGCCAGGGGACAGCACGTGAACACTGAAGCTTTCTTT. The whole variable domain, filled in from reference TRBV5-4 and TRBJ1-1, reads ETGVTQSPTHLIKTRGQQVTLRCSSQSGHNTVSWYQQALGQGPQFIFQYYREEENGRGNFPPRFSGLQFPNYSSELNVNALELDDSALYLCASSRARGQHVNTEAFFGQGTRLTVV.